This T cell receptor beta chain emerged from a study of cytomegalovirus exposure and HLA in healthy donors. Study findings and constraints: Previously analyzed data showed that most TCR beta V segments were productive at a frequency of about 90% or about 30%.

It was with 60 Vbeta and 13 Jbeta primers that the PCR ran. Using immunoSEQ multiplex PCR, the repertoire was profiled, and TCRdb retains in-frame clones only, with some absent. The table records about 99,000 clones, roughly 70% of them present only once. The germline gives CDR1 SNHLY, CDR2 FYNNEI. Trimming left V 9 bases short and J 6 bases short, with 18 bases between. CDR3 length: 13 amino acids. As concerns this clone: Its antigen is unknown.

Source material: PBMCs. The chain couples TRBV2 to TRBJ2-7, with a possible D match to TRBD1 (6 bases). The clonotype originates from a woman in her forties or fifties in good health and CMV-seronegative. CDR3 nucleotide sequence: TGTGCCAGACAAAGTGTTGGGGGCATCGAGCAGTACTTC. Translated, it gives CARQSVGGIEQYF.